This T cell receptor (beta chain) was sequenced for a study of shared clonotypes between healthy human individuals. Points from the study as a whole: Around 4.7% of naive CD4 clonotypes were shared across a few donors. There were few donors, and this limited the genetic and exposure-history diversity represented.

Generated by immunoSEQ multiplex PCR, the TCRdb table keeps only in-frame clones and is missing some. In the table there are hundreds of thousands of clones, about 80% of which are singletons. As to this clone: The antigen is undetermined.

CD4+ cells were split into CD45RA+ naive and CD45RA-negative memory subsets. Input material: memory CD4+ T cells sorted from blood. Stated subset: CD45RA-negative fraction. The receptor was isolated from a woman aged 25 to 39 in good health.

CDR3 in DNA: TGCGCCAGCACGAAGGGAGGGCCATCAGATACGCAGTATTTT. Amino acids: CASTKGGPSDTQYF. The chain is built from TRBV10-1 and TRBJ2-3, with 7 bases that match TRBD2. The CDR3 has 14 amino acids. Per germline, CDR1 WNHNN and CDR2 SYGVQD (reference sequence). J lost 4 bases, V lost 7 bases, and 8 bases had no gene match.